This TCR beta chain was identified during a study of cytomegalovirus exposure and HLA in healthy donors. General observations from the study: A classifier reportedly called cytomegalovirus status with high sensitivity and specificity.

TCRdb's copy holds only in-frame clones and misses some; the assay was immunoSEQ multiplex PCR. Among 150,000 to 170,000 clones, about 86% were seen once, and the ten largest hold 2.1%. This CDR3 is built from 17 residues. CDR1 and CDR2 from the germline V gene are SGHDN and FVKESK. Deletions cut 0 bases from V and 2 bases from J, with 15 bases between. A note on this clone: Its antigen remains unidentified.

The sample consisted of PBMCs. The V call is TRBV14, the J call TRBJ2-3; possibly TRBD1 for D (5 bases). The TCR sequence derives from a human donor in good health. The chain's CDR3 is CASSQERRQGLTDTQYF. Written as DNA, the CDR3 is TGTGCCAGCAGCCAAGAAAGGCGGCAGGGCCTCACAGATACGCAGTATTTT.